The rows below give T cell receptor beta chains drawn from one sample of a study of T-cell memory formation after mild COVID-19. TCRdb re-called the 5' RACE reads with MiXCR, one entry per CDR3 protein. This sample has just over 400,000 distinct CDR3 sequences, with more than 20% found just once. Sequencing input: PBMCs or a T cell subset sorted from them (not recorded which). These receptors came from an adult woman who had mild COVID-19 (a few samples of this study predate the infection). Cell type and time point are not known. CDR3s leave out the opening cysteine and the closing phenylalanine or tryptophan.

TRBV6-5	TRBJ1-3	ASSPGQGGGNTIY
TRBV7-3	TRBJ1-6	ASSRQGSPSSPLH
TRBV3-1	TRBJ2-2	ASSPSYGGELF
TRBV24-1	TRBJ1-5	ATLVQGPSNQPQH
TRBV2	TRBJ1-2	ASSGLGDGYT
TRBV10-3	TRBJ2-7	AVSTPRLAGKNEQY
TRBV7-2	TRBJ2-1	ASKSPSRVNEQF
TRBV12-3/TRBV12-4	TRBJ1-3	ASSLASGNTIY
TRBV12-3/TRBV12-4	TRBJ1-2	ASGILWEGYT
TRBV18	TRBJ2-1	ASSLPGGDEQF
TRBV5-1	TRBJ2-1	ASKNDGDEQF
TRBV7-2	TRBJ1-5	ASSLIGSTGSQPQH
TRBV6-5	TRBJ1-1	ASSYRQITEAF
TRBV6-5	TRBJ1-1	ASSYDRGRIFEAF
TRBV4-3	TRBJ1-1	ASNKGRGGTEAF
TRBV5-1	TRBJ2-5	ASSPGRGADVASETQY
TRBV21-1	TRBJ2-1	ASSTQKKDYFVDEQF
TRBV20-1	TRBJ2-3	SARDPSGGYTDTQY
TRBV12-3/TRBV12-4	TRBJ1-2	ASRRTGGNGYT
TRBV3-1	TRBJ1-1	ASSQSLRGTEAF
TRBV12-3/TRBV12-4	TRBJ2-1	ASSLGRARSEQF
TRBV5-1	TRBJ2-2	ASSLVSGTGELF
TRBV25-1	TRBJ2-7	ASSVGAGEQY
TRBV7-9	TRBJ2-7	ASSEPGRTYEQY
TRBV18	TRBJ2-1	ASSPLGTGANEQF